This T cell receptor (beta chain) was observed in a study of blood T cell repertoires in COVID-19. The CDR3 is made up of 13 amino acids. CDR1 is PRHDT, CDR2 FYEKMQ, per germline (reference sequence). V shed 0 bases and J shed 8 bases, with 10 bases lying between them. TCRdb keeps only in-frame clones here, not all; method: immunoSEQ multiplex PCR. The sample has some 200,000 clones; 80% to 90% are singletons. Sequenced material: peripheral blood. The sequence was collected from a man in his forties or fifties with active or convalescent COVID-19. J is TRBJ1-2 and V is TRBV13; D gene ambiguous. DNA for the CDR3: TGTGCCAGCAGCTTAGGGTCAATAGCCGGCTACACCTTC. The encoded protein is CASSLGSIAGYTF. The full variable domain, rest sourced from reference TRBV13 and TRBJ1-2, is AAGVIQSPRHLIKEKRETATLKCYPIPRHDTVYWYQQGPGQDPQFLISFYEKMQSDKGSIPDRFSAQQFSDYHSELNMSSLELGDSALYFCASSLGSIAGYTFGSGTRLTVV.